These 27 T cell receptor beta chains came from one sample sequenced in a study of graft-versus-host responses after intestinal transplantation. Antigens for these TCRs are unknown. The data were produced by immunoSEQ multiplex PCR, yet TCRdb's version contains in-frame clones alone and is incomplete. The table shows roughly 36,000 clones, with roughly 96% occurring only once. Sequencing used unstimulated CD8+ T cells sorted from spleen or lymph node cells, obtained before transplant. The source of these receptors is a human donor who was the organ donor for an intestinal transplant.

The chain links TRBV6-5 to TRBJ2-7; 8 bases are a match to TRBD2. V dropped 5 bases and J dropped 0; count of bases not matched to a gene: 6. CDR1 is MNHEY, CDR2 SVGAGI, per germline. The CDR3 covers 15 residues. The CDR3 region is CASSTGGESSYEQYF. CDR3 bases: TGTGCCAGCAGTACCGGGGGGGAAAGCTCCTACGAGCAGTACTTC.

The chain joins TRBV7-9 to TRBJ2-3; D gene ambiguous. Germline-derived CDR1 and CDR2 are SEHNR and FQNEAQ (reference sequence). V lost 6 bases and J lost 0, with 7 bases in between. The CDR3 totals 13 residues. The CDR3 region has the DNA TGTGCCAGCAGGAGGTTCAGCACAGATACGCAGTATTTT. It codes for CASRRFSTDTQYF.

The CDR3 region has the DNA TGCGCCAGCAGCCAAGGCCGCGGTCGGGGGGCGGATACGCAGTATTTT. Protein product: CASSQGRGRGADTQYF. The rearrangement uses TRBV4-3 and TRBJ2-3; D possibly corresponds to TRBD2 (7 bases). Germline V gives CDR1 LGHNA, CDR2 YSLEER. V lost 1 base, J lost 6 bases, and 17 bases lay in between. The CDR3 is 16 residues long.

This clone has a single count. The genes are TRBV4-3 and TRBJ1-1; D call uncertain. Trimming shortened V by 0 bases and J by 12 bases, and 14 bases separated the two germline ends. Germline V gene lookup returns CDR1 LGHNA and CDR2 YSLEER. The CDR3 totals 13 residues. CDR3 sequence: CASSQDSGDGTFF. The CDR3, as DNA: TGCGCCAGCAGCCAAGATTCAGGAGATGGGACTTTCTTT.

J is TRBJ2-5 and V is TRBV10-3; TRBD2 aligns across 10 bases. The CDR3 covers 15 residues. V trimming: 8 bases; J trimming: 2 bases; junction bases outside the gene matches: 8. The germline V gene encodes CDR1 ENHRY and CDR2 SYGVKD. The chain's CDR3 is CAIGGSGGDQETQYF. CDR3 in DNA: TGTGCCATCGGAGGGAGCGGGGGGGATCAAGAGACCCAGTACTTC.

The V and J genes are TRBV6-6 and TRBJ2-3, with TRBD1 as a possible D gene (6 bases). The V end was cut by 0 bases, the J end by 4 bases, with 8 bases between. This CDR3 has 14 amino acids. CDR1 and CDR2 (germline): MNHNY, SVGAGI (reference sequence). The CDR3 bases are TGTGCCAGCAGTTACTCGGCAGGGGCAGATACGCAGTATTTT. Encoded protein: CASSYSAGADTQYF.

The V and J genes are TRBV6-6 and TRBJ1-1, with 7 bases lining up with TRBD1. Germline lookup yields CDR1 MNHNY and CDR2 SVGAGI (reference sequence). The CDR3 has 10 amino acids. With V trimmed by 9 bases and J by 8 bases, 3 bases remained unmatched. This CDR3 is CARTGCEAFF. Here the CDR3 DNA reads TGTGCCAGGACAGGGTGCGAAGCTTTCTTT.

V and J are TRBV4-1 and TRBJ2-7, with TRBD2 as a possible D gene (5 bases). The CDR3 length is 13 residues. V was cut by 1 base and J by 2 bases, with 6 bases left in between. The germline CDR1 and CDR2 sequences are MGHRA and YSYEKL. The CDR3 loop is CASSQVGAYEQYF. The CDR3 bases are TGCGCCAGCAGCCAAGTCGGGGCCTACGAGCAGTACTTC.

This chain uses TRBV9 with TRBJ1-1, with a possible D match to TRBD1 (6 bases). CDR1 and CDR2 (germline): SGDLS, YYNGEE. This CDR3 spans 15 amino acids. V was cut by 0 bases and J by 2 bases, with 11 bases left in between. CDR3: CASSVDWGRNTEAFF. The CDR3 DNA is TGTGCCAGCAGCGTAGACTGGGGGCGAAACACTGAAGCTTTCTTT.

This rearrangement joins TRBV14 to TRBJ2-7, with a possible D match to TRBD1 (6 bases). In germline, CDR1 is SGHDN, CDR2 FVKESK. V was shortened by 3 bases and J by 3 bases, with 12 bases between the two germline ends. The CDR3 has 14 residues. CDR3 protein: CASSQVPGHYEQYF. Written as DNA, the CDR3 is TGTGCCAGCAGCCAGGTGCCGGGACACTACGAGCAGTACTTC.

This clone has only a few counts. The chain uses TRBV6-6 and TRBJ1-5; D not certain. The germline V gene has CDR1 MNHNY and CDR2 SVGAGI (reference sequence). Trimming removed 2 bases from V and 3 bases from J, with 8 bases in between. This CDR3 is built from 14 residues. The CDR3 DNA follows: TGTGCCAGCAGTTACGAACAGTTCAATCAGCCCCAGCATTTT. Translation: CASSYEQFNQPQHF.

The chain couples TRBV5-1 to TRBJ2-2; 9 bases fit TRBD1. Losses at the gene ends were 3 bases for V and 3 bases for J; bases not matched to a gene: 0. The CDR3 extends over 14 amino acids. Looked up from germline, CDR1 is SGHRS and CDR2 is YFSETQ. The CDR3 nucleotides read TGCGCCAGCAGCTGGACAGGGGACACCGGGGAGCTGTTTTTT. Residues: CASSWTGDTGELFF.

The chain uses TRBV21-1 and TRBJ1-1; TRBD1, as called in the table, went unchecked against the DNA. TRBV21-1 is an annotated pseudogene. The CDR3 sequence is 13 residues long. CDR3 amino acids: CASSKARTGEAFF. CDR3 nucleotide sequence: TGTGCCAGCAGCAAAGCCCGGACAGGAGAAGCTTTCTTT.

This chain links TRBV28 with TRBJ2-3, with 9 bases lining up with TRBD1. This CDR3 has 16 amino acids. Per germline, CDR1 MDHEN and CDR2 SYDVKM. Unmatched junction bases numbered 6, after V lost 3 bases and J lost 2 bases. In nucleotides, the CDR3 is TGTGCCAGCAGTTTCCGGGACAGGGAACTCACAGATACGCAGTATTTT. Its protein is CASSFRDRELTDTQYF.

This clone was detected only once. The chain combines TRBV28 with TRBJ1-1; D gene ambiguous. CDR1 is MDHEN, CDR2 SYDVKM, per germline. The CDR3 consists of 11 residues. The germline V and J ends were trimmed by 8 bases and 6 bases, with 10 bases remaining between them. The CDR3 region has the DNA TGTGCCAGCGCAGCGTGGCCTGAAGCTTTCTTT. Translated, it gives CASAAWPEAFF.

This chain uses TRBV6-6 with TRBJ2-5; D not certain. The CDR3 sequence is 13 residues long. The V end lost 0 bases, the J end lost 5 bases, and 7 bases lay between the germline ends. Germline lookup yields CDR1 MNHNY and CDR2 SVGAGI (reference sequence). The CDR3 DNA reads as TGTGCCAGCAGTTACTCGACGCTCGAGACCCAGTACTTC. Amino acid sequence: CASSYSTLETQYF.

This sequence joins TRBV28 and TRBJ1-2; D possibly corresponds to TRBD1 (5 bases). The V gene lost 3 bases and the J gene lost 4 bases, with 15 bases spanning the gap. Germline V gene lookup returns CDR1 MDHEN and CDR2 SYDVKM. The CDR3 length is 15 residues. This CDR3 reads CASSFLGTEFYGYTF. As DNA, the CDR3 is TGTGCCAGCAGTTTTCTTGGGACGGAGTTCTATGGCTACACCTTC.

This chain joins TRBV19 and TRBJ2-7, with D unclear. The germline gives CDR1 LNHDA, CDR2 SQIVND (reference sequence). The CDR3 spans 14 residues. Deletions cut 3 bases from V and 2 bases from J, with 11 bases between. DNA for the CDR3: TGTGCCAGTAGTATTGGGGTCACCGCCTACGAGCAGTACTTC. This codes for CASSIGVTAYEQYF.

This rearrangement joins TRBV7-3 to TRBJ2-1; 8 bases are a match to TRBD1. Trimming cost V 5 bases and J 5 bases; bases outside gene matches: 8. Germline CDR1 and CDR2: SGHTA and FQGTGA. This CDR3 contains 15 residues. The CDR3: CASSRYRGLDNEQFF. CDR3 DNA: TGTGCCAGCAGCAGATACAGGGGGTTGGACAATGAGCAGTTCTTC.

The CDR3 loop reads CASSSRDRGENTEAFF. For the CDR3, the DNA is TGTGCCAGCAGTTCCCGGGACAGGGGGGAGAACACTGAAGCTTTCTTT. The chain combines TRBV28 with TRBJ1-1, with 11 bases that match TRBD1. The CDR3 extends over 16 amino acids. Germline V gene lookup returns CDR1 MDHEN and CDR2 SYDVKM. V was clipped by 4 bases and J by 1 base; unmatched bases: 5. Filled out from reference TRBV28 and TRBJ1-1, the complete variable domain reads DVKVTQSSRYLVKRTGEKVFLECVQDMDHENMFWYRQDPGLGLRLIYFSYDVKMKEKGDIPEGYSVSREKKERFSLILESASTNQTSMYLCASSSRDRGENTEAFFGQGTRLTVV.

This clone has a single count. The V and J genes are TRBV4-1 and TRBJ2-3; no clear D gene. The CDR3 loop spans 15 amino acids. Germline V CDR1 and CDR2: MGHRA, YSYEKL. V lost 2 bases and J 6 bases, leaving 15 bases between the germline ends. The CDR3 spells CASSQNEVVSDTQYF. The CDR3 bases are TGCGCCAGCAGCCAAAATGAAGTTGTATCGGATACGCAGTATTTT.

CDR3 sequence: CASSNDRGTYGYTF. CDR3 nucleotide sequence: TGTGCCAGCAGTAACGACAGGGGGACCTATGGCTACACCTTC. The chain combines TRBV5-4 with TRBJ1-2; 9 bases map to TRBD1. CDR1 and CDR2 (germline): SGHNT, YYREEE (reference sequence). This CDR3 is built from 14 residues. V lost 5 bases to trimming and J lost 4 bases; unmatched junction nucleotides: 6.

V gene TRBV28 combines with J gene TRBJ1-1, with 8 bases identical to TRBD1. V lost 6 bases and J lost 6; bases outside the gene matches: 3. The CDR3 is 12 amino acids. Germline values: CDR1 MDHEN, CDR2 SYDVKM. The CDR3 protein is CASRSQGAEAFF. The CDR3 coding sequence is TGTGCCAGCAGGTCACAGGGGGCTGAAGCTTTCTTT. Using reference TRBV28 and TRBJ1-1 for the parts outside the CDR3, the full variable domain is DVKVTQSSRYLVKRTGEKVFLECVQDMDHENMFWYRQDPGLGLRLIYFSYDVKMKEKGDIPEGYSVSREKKERFSLILESASTNQTSMYLCASRSQGAEAFFGQGTRLTVV.

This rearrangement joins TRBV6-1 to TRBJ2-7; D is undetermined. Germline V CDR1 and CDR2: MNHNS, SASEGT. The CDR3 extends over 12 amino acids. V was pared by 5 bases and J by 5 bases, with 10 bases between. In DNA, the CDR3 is TGTGCCAGCAGTTCTCTTCGTAACGAGCAGTACTTC. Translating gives CASSSLRNEQYF.

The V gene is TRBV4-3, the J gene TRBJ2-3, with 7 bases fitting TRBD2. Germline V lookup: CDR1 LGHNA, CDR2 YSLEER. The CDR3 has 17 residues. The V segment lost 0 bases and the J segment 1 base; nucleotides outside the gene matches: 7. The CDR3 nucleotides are TGCGCCAGCAGCCAAGAAGCTCCGGGACTACGCACAGATACGCAGTATTTT. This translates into CASSQEAPGLRTDTQYF.

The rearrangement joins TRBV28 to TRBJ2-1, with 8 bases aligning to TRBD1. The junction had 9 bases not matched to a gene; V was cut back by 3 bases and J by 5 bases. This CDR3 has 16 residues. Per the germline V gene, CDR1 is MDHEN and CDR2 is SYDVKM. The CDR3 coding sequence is TGTGCCAGCAGTTTGGGGCAGGGGGCGCCAAACAATGAGCAGTTCTTC. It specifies CASSLGQGAPNNEQFF.

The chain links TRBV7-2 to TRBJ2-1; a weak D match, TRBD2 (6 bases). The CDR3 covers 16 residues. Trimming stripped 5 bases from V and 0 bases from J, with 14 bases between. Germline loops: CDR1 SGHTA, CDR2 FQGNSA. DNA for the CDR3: TGTGCCAGCAGCCACCCGGGACTCTTCTCCTACAATGAGCAGTTCTTC. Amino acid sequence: CASSHPGLFSYNEQFF.